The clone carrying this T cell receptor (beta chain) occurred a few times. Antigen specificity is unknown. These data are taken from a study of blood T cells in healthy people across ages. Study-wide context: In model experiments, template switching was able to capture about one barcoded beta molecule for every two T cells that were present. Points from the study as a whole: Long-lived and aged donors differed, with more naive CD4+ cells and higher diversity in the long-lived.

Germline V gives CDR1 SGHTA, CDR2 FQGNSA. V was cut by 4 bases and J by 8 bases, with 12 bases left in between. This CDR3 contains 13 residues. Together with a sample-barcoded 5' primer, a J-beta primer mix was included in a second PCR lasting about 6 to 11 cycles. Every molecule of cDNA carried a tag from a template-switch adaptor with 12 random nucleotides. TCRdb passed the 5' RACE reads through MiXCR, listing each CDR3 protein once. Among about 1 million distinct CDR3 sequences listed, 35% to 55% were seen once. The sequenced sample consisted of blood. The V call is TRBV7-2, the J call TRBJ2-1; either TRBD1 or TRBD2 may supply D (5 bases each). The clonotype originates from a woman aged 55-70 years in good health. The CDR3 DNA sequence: TGTGCCAGCAGCTCGATGGGGGACGATGAGCAGTTCTTC. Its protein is CASSSMGDDEQFF.